This TCR beta chain was recorded in a study of Ad26.COV2.S vaccination and SARS-CoV-2 variants. Study-wide background: Donor had been placed in the Ad26.COV2.S arm of the COV1001 trial.

The V segment lost 2 bases and the J segment 8 bases; nucleotides outside the gene matches: 10. Germline CDR1 is KGHSH and CDR2 is LQKENI. The CDR3 sequence is 15 residues long. TCRdb's table, derived via immunoSEQ multiplex PCR, lists solely in-frame clones and lacks some. The table records roughly 420,000 clones, 75% to 90% of them present only once. Treatment described: 19 received Ad26.COV2.S at low or high dose, single or two shots; 5 received placebo; per-sample allocation not given. Day 63 after the first injection of vaccine or placebo was the sampling time. Comments on this clone: Its matching antigen is unknown.

Study results and limitations: Substantial breadth was reportedly displayed by spike-specific CD8+ and CD4+ T cell responses after vaccination. Individuals receiving vaccine had higher spike-specific TCR breadth than placebo recipients did.

The chain joins TRBV18 to TRBJ2-7, with 9 bases aligning to TRBD1. The source was peripheral blood, collected in a trial of Ad26.COV2.S vaccine versus placebo. The clonotype was recovered from a person aged 18 to 59 who received the Ad26.COV2.S COVID-19 vaccine or a placebo. The chain's CDR3 is CASSPVGTGYNQQYF. CDR3 DNA: TGTGCCAGCTCACCAGTCGGGACAGGGTATAATCAGCAGTACTTC.